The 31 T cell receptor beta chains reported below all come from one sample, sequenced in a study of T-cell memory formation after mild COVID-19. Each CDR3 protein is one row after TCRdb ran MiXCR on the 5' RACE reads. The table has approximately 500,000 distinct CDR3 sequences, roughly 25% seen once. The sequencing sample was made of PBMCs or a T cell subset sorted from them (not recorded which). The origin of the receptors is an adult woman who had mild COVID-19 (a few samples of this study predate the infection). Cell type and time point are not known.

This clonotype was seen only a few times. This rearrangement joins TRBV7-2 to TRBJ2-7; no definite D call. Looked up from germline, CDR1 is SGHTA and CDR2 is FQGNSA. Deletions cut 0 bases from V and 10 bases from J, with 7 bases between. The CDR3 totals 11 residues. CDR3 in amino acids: CASSLAPIQYF. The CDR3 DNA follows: TGTGCCAGCAGCTTAGCGCCGATTCAGTACTTC.

Written as DNA, the CDR3 is TGTGCCAGCTCACCTTCAGGAGGGCCCAGGCCCTACGAGCAGTACGTC. Amino acids: CASSPSGGPRPYEQYV. This chain connects TRBV18 to TRBJ2-7; perhaps TRBD2 as D (6 bases). The CDR3 sequence is 16 residues long. V was trimmed by 3 bases and J by 2 bases, leaving 17 bases between them. Germline V gene sequence: CDR1 KGHSH, CDR2 LQKENI.

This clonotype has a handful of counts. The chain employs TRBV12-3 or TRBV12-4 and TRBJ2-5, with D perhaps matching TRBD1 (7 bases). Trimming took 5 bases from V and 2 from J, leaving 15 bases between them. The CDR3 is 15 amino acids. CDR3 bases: TGTGCCAGCAGTCCCCAGGGGGGCCCTCAAGAGACCCAGTACTTC. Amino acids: CASSPQGGPQETQYF.

CDR3 residues: CASSPSRPTGELFF. The CDR3 DNA sequence: TGTGCCAGCAGTCCCTCGAGGCCCACCGGGGAGCTGTTTTTT. The chain has TRBV12-3 or TRBV12-4 and TRBJ2-2; the D is unclear. This CDR3 has 14 amino acids. Trimming stripped 5 bases from V and 4 bases from J, with 11 bases between.

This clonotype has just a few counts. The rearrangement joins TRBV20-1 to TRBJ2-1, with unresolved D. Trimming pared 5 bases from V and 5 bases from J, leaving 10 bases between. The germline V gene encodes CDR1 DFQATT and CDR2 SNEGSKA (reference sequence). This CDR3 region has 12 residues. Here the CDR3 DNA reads TGCAGTGCTGTGGACGGAAACAATGAGCAGTTCTTC. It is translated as CSAVDGNNEQFF.

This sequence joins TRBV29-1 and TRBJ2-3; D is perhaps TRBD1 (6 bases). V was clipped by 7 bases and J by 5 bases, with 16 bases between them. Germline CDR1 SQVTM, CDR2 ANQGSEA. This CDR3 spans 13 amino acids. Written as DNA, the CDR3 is TGCAGCGCCCCGAGTACAGGGATAGATACGCAGTATTTT. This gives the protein CSAPSTGIDTQYF.

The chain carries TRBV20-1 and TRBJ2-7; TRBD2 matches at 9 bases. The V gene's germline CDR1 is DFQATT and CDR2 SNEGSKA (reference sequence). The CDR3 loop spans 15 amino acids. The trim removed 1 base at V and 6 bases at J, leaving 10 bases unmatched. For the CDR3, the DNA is TGCAGTGCTAGAGGATGGGGCGGGGGGGCCGGCGAGCAGTACTTC. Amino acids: CSARGWGGGAGEQYF.

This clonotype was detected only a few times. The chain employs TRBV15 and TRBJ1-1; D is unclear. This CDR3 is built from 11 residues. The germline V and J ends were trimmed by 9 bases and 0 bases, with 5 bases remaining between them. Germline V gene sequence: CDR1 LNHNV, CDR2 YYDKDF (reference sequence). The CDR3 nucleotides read TGTGCCACTATGATGAACACTGAAGCTTTCTTT. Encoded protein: CATMMNTEAFF.

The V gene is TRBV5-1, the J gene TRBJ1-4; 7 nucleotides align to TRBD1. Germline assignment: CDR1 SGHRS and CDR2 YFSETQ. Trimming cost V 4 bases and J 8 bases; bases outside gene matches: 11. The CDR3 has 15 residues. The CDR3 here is CASSRRQGGSEKLFF. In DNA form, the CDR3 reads TGCGCCAGCAGCAGAAGACAGGGAGGCTCGGAAAAACTGTTTTTT.

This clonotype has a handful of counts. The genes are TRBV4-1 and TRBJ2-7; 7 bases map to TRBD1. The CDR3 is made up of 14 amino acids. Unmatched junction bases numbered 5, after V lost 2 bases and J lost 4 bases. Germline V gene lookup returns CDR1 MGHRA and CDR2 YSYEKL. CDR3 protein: CASSQPLQGYEQYF. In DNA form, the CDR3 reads TGCGCCAGCAGCCAACCATTACAGGGGTACGAGCAGTACTTC.

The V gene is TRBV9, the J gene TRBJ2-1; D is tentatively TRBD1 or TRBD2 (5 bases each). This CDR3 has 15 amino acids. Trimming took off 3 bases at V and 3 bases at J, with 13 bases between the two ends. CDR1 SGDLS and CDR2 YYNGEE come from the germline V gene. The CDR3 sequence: CASSARDANYNEQFF. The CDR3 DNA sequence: TGTGCCAGCAGCGCCCGGGACGCAAACTACAATGAGCAGTTCTTC.

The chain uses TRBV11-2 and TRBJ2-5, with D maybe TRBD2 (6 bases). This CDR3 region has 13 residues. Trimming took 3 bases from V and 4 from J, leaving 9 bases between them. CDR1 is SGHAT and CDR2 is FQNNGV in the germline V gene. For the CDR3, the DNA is TGTGCCAGCAGCTTCTGGAGGGGAGAGACCCAGTACTTC. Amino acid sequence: CASSFWRGETQYF.

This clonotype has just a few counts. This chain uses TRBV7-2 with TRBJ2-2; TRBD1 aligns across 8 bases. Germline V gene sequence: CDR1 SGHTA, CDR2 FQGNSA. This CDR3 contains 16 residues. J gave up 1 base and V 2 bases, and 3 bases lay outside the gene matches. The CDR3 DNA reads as TGTGCCAGCAGCTTACGGGACAGGCGGAACACCGGGGAGCTGTTTTTT. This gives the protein CASSLRDRRNTGELFF.

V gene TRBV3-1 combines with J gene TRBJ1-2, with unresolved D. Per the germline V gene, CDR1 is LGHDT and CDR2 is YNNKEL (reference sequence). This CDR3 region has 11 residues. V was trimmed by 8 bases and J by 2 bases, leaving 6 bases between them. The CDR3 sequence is CASGINYGYTF. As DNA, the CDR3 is TGTGCCAGCGGGATAAACTATGGCTACACCTTC. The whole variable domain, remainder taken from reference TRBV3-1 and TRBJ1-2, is DTAVSQTPKYLVTQMGNDKSIKCEQNLGHDTMYWYKQDSKKFLKIMFSYNNKELIINETVPNRFSPKSPDKAHLNLHINSLELGDSAVYFCASGINYGYTFGSGTRLTVV.

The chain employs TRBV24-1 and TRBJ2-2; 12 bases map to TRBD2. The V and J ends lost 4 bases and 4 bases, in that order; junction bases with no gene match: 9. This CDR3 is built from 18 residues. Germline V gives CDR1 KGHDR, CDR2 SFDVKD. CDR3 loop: CATSDLRTSGTGTGELFF. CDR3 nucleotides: TGTGCCACCAGTGACCTTCGGACTAGCGGGACTGGCACCGGGGAGCTGTTTTTT.

The CDR3 loop reads CASSLSDRGAYEQYF. In DNA form, the CDR3 reads TGTGCCAGCAGTTTATCAGACAGGGGCGCCTACGAGCAGTACTTC. The V call is TRBV27, the J call TRBJ2-7, with 8 positions matching TRBD1. The CDR3 has 15 amino acids. J was trimmed by 2 bases and V by 0 bases; bases with no gene match: 3. From germline, CDR1 is MNHEY and CDR2 SMNVEV (reference sequence).

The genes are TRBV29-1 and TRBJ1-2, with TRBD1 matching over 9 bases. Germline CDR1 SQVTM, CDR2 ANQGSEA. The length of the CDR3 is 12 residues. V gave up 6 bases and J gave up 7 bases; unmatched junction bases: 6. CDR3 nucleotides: TGCAGCGTCGATACAGGGGGCCCTGGCTACACCTTC. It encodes CSVDTGGPGYTF.

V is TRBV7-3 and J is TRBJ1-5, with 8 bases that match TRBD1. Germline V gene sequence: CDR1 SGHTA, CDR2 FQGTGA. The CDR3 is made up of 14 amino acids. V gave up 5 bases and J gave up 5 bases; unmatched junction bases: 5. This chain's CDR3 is CASSQPTGDQPQHF. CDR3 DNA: TGTGCCAGCAGCCAACCGACAGGGGATCAGCCCCAGCATTTT.

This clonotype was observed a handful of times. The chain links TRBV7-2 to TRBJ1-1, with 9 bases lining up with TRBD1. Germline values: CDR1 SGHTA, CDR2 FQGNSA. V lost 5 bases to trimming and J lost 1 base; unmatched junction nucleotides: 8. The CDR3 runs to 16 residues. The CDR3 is CASSQYRGQGNTEAFF. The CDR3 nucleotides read TGTGCCAGCAGCCAATACAGGGGGCAGGGGAACACTGAAGCTTTCTTT.

CDR3 in DNA: TGTGCCAGCAGCTCCCGGACGTGGCCTGAAAAACTGTTTTTT. This encodes CASSSRTWPEKLFF. The chain carries TRBV7-9 and TRBJ1-4; D unclear. Trimming removed 4 bases from V and 7 bases from J, with 13 bases in between. The germline V gene encodes CDR1 SEHNR and CDR2 FQNEAQ (reference sequence). The CDR3 is 14 residues long.

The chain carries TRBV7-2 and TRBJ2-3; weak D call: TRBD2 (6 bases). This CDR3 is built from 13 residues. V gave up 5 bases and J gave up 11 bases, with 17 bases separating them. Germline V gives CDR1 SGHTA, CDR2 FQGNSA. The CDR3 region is CASSGWRALGQYF. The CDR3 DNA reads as TGTGCCAGCAGCGGGTGGAGGGCCCTCGGGCAGTATTTT.

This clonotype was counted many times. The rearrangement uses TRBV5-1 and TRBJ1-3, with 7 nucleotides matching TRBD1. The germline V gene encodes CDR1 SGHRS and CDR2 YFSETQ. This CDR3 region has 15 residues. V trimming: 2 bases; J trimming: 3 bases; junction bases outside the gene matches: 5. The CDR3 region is CASSFGTDYGNTIYF. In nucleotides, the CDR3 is TGCGCCAGCAGCTTCGGGACAGATTATGGAAACACCATATATTTT.

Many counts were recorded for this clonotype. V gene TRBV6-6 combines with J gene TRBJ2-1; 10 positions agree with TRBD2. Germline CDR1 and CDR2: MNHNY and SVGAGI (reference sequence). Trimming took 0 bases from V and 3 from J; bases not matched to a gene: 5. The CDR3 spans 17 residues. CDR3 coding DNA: TGTGCCAGCAGTTACTCGCCAACTAGCGGGGTCTACAATGAGCAGTTCTTC. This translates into CASSYSPTSGVYNEQFF.

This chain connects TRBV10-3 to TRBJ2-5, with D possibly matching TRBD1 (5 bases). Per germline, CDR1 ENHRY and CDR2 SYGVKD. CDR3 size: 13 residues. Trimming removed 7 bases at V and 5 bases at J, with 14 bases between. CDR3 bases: TGTGCCATCAAGCCAGGGTCAGCTGAGACCCAGTACTTC. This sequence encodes CAIKPGSAETQYF.

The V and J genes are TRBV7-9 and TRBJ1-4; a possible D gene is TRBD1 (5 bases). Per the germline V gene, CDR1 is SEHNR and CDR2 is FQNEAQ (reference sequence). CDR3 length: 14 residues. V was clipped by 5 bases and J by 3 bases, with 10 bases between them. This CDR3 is CASSTQVPNEKLFF. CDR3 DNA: TGTGCCAGCAGCACACAGGTTCCTAATGAAAAACTGTTTTTT.

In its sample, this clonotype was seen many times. CDR3 in DNA: TGTGCCAGCAGCCTTGCAGGGGTTCGCACAGATACGCAGTATTTT. Translation: CASSLAGVRTDTQYF. V usage is TRBV5-8 and J usage is TRBJ2-3; perhaps TRBD1 as D (6 bases). This CDR3 has 15 residues. V lost 4 bases to trimming and J lost 1 base, with 13 bases between them. Germline V gene sequence: CDR1 SGHTS, CDR2 YDEGEE. The whole variable domain, filled in from reference TRBV5-8 and TRBJ2-3, reads EAGVTQSPTHLIKTRGQQATLRCSPISGHTSVYWYQQALGLGLQFLLWYDEGEERNRGNFPPRFSGRQFPNYSSELNVNALELEDSALYLCASSLAGVRTDTQYFGPGTRLTVL.

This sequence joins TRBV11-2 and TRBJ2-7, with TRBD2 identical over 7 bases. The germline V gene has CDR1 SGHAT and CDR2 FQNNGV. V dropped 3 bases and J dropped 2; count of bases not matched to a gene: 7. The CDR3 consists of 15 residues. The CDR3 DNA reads TGTGCCAGCAGCTTTTCCGGCGGGAGCACCTACGAGCAGTACTTC. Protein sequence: CASSFSGGSTYEQYF.

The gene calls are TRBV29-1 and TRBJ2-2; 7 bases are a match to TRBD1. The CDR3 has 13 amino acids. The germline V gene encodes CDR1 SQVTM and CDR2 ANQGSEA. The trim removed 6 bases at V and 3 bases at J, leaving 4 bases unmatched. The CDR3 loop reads CSVDQGDTGELFF. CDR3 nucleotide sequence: TGCAGCGTAGATCAGGGGGACACCGGGGAGCTGTTTTTT.

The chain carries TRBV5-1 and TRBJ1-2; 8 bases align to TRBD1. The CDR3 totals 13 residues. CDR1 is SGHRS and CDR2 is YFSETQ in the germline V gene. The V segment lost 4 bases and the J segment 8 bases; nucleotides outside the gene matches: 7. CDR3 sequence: CASSPRDRSGYTF. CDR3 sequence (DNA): TGCGCCAGCAGCCCCCGGGACAGGAGCGGCTACACCTTC. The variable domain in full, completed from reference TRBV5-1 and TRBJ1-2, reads KAGVTQTPRYLIKTRGQQVTLSCSPISGHRSVSWYQQTPGQGLQFLFEYFSETQRNKGNFPGRFSGRQFSNSRSEMNVSTLELGDSALYLCASSPRDRSGYTFGSGTRLTVV.

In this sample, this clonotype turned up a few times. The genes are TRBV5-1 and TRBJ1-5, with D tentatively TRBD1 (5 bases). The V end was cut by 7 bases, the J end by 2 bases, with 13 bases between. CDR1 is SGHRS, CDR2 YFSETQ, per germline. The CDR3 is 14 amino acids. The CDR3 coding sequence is TGCGCCAGCGCCGCGGGGGACGGCAATCAGCCCCAGCATTTT. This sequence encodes CASAAGDGNQPQHF. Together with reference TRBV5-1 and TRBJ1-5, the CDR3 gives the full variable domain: KAGVTQTPRYLIKTRGQQVTLSCSPISGHRSVSWYQQTPGQGLQFLFEYFSETQRNKGNFPGRFSGRQFSNSRSEMNVSTLELGDSALYLCASAAGDGNQPQHFGDGTRLSIL.

CDR3 sequence (DNA): TGTGCCAGCAGCTTGGAGGTCCTAGCGGGGACCCCAGATACGCAGTATTTT. It is translated as CASSLEVLAGTPDTQYF. The chain joins TRBV5-6 to TRBJ2-3, with 9 bases aligning to TRBD2. The CDR3 sequence is 17 residues long. Germline CDR1 SGHDT, CDR2 YYEEEE. Trimming at V came to 0 bases and at J to 4 bases, leaving 9 bases not matched to a gene.